A single sample is the source of the 3 T cell receptor beta chains below, sequenced in a study of cytomegalovirus exposure and HLA in healthy donors. The PCR used 60 Vbeta and 13 Jbeta primers. Clones were sequenced by immunoSEQ multiplex PCR, and TCRdb holds only the in-frame ones, with some missing. The table has 75,000 to 95,000 clones, 78% seen once. Sequencing was carried out using PBMCs. Source of these receptors: a male donor in good health and CMV-seropositive.

The chain recombines TRBV5-1 with TRBJ1-4; no clear D. CDR1 is SGHRS and CDR2 is YFSETQ in the germline V gene. Trimming stripped 0 bases from V and 0 bases from J, with 9 bases between. The CDR3 runs 16 residues. The CDR3 reads CASSLGAAATNEKLFF. CDR3 in DNA: TGCGCCAGCAGCTTGGGGGCAGCTGCAACTAATGAAAAACTGTTTTTT.

The chain has TRBV30 and TRBJ2-1; D is possibly TRBD1 (5 bases). Trimming removed 8 bases at V and 6 bases at J, with 20 bases between. Germline V gene data show CDR1 as GTSNPN and CDR2 as SVGIG (reference sequence). The CDR3 runs to 14 residues. For the CDR3, the DNA is TGTGCCGGAACGACTGGGGCTTCTCGCAATGAGCAGTTCTTC. As protein: CAGTTGASRNEQFF.

The chain couples TRBV6-1 to TRBJ1-1; no definite D call. Trimming removed 2 bases from V and 4 bases from J, with 23 bases in between. This CDR3 is 18 amino acids long. Germline assignment: CDR1 MNHNS and CDR2 SASEGT. As DNA, the CDR3 is TGTGCCAGCAGTGAATCATGGCGTGGTCCGGGAGTTAGCACTGAAGCTTTCTTT. Translation gives CASSESWRGPGVSTEAFF.